This TCR beta chain was documented in a study of T cell responses to AZD1222 COVID-19 vaccine. The study, taken as a whole, reports: Per reports, nearly half of all spike-specific TCRs target regions that are unmutated in variants. In a largely white British group with more females than males, clonal diversity was possibly underestimated. Samples come after the peak T cell response, not at day 14.

The CDR3 totals 14 residues. The germline gives CDR1 LGHNT, CDR2 FRNRAP. The ends lost 11 bases at V and 3 bases at J; junction bases unmatched: 10. In the case of this clone: The antigen is undetermined.

TCRdb keeps only in-frame clones here, not all; method: immunoSEQ multiplex PCR. This repertoire shows some 91,000 clones, around nine tenths found once; its top ten account for approximately 11%. This clonotype originated in an adult in good health. The sample here was peripheral blood, taken on day 0 of AZD1222 vaccination. This chain links TRBV12-5 with TRBJ2-1; 7 nucleotides agree with TRBD1. The CDR3 reads CAGSPGQNYNEQFF. CDR3 nucleotides: TGTGCTGGATCACCGGGACAGAACTACAATGAGCAGTTCTTC.